The 29 T cell receptor beta chains in this list originate from one sample, sequenced in a study of blood T cells in healthy people across ages. A second roughly 6 to 12 cycle PCR used barcoded and J-beta primers. TCRdb itself ran the 5' RACE reads through MiXCR, one entry per CDR3 protein. This table has about 800,000 distinct CDR3 sequences, about 25% appearing once. The same specimen was also included in a second study, on T cells of mothers and their children.

Sequenced: blood. The receptors come from a boy aged 5 to 17 in good health.

The chain recombines TRBV27 with TRBJ2-2, with 9 positions matching TRBD2. This CDR3 is built from 15 residues. Trimming at V came to 5 bases and at J to 5 bases, leaving 6 bases not matched to a gene. In germline, CDR1 is MNHEY, CDR2 SMNVEV (reference sequence). As DNA, the CDR3 is TGTGCCAGCAGTCCCAGGGGACTAGCAACCGGGGAGCTGTTTTTT. This gives the protein CASSPRGLATGELFF.

This clonotype has at least ten counts. The chain carries TRBV12-3 or TRBV12-4 and TRBJ2-6; D remains ambiguous. Deletions cut 7 bases from V and 0 bases from J, with 10 bases between. CDR3 length: 15 amino acids. The CDR3 nucleotides are TGTGCCAGCACCACGGGTGGCTCTGGGGCCAACGTCCTGACTTTC. Residues: CASTTGGSGANVLTF.

The chain couples TRBV24-1 to TRBJ2-5; D might be TRBD2 (5 bases). The CDR3 spans 13 residues. Trimming took 7 bases from V and 11 from J, leaving 19 bases between them. Germline V gives CDR1 KGHDR, CDR2 SFDVKD. In DNA, the CDR3 is TGTGCCACCAGGGGAGCGTCTACCCCGGAGCAGTACTTC. Translating it yields CATRGASTPEQYF.

The table lists this clonotype with a few counts. The J gene is TRBJ1-4, the V gene TRBV5-6; the D is unclear. This CDR3 has 16 amino acids. CDR1 and CDR2 from the germline V gene are SGHDT and YYEEEE. Trimming removed 0 bases from V and 7 bases from J, with 16 bases in between. This CDR3 reads CASSLAEKLRGEKLFF. In nucleotides, the CDR3 is TGTGCCAGCAGCTTGGCCGAGAAGCTTCGTGGTGAAAAACTGTTTTTT. The full variable domain, in which reference TRBV5-6 and TRBJ1-4 provide the parts outside the CDR3, is DAGVTQSPTHLIKTRGQQVTLRCSPKSGHDTVSWYQQALGQGPQFIFQYYEEEERQRGNFPDRFSGHQFPNYSSELNVNALLLGDSALYLCASSLAEKLRGEKLFFGSGTQLSVL.

This clonotype was seen more than once but under ten times. The chain joins TRBV27 to TRBJ1-5, with a possible D match to TRBD1 (6 bases). CDR3 length equals 15 residues. Germline V CDR1 and CDR2: MNHEY, SMNVEV (reference sequence). V was clipped by 6 bases and J by 2 bases, with 14 bases between them. In nucleotides, the CDR3 is TGTGCCAGCAGGAAACAGGGTGAGGGCAATCAGCCCCAGCATTTT. It translates to CASRKQGEGNQPQHF.

This clonotype was picked up a small number of times. The chain has TRBV7-3 and TRBJ2-5; 9 bases are shared with TRBD2. The J call is in doubt because the DNA end fits TRBJ2-1 better. The germline V gene has CDR1 SGHTA and CDR2 FQGTGA. The CDR3 runs 15 residues. The CDR3 protein is CASSLTSGGINEQFF. CDR3 in DNA: TGTGCCAGCAGCTTAACTAGCGGGGGCATCAATGAGCAGTTCTTC.

This chain links TRBV7-9 with TRBJ2-2, with D possibly matching TRBD2 (6 bases). Between the trimmed V and J ends, which lost 5 bases and 5 bases, there was a span of 18 bases. This CDR3 is 16 amino acids long. Germline V gene sequence: CDR1 SEHNR, CDR2 FQNEAQ (reference sequence). The CDR3 DNA sequence: TGTGCCAGCAGCACCACGCAACAAGGGAGGACCGGGGAGCTGTTTTTT. It yields the protein CASSTTQQGRTGELFF.

This clonotype has only a few counts. The chain links TRBV7-9 to TRBJ1-2, with TRBD1 identical over 8 bases. CDR1 SEHNR and CDR2 FQNEAQ come from the germline V gene (reference sequence). The CDR3 totals 14 residues. V shed 6 bases and J 8 bases; nucleotides not matched to a gene: 11. The CDR3: CASRASGTGPGYTF. The CDR3, as DNA: TGTGCCAGCAGGGCGAGCGGGACAGGACCCGGCTACACCTTC.

On this clonotype: The germline gene is not matched at one end of the junction; a read error may be the cause. V usage is TRBV5-1 and J usage is TRBJ2-1, with D unclear. The DNA end is a closer match to TRBJ2-5, so the J assignment may be wrong. CDR1 is SGHRS and CDR2 is YFSETQ in the germline V gene. This CDR3 comprises 15 residues. The CDR3 reads CASSLDGQVREIQYF. The CDR3, as DNA: TGCGCCAGCAGCTTGGACGGCCAAGTGAGAGAGATCCAGTACTTC.

This sequence joins TRBV4-3 and TRBJ1-6; a weak D match, TRBD1 (6 bases). V was pared by 2 bases and J by 9 bases, with 14 bases between. CDR1 and CDR2 (germline): LGHNA, YSLEER. The CDR3 length is 15 residues. CDR3 coding DNA: TGCGCCAGCAGCCAAAAGAGCGGGGGCGGTTCACCCCTCCACTTT. Translation gives CASSQKSGGGSPLHF.

V usage is TRBV7-3 and J usage is TRBJ2-5; D possibly corresponds to TRBD2 (6 bases). Per germline, CDR1 SGHTA and CDR2 FQGTGA. Trimming removed 5 bases at V and 2 bases at J, with 15 bases between. The CDR3 runs to 15 residues. In DNA, the CDR3 is TGTGCCAGCAGCCCCAGCGGGCTGACTCAAGAGACCCAGTACTTC. It specifies CASSPSGLTQETQYF.

The chain is built from TRBV7-3 and TRBJ2-1; 10 bases are a match to TRBD2. J lost 5 bases, V lost 4 bases, and 8 bases had no gene match. The length of the CDR3 is 16 residues. From germline, CDR1 is SGHTA and CDR2 FQGTGA. The CDR3 sequence: CASSYVAGGRNNEQFF. For the CDR3, the DNA is TGTGCCAGCAGCTACGTAGCGGGAGGTCGCAACAATGAGCAGTTCTTC.

The chain uses TRBV19 and TRBJ2-5; D call uncertain. Germline lookup yields CDR1 LNHDA and CDR2 SQIVND (reference sequence). V was shortened by 3 bases and J by 5 bases, with 10 bases between the two germline ends. The length of the CDR3 is 13 residues. The CDR3 DNA reads as TGTGCCAGTAGTATGGTGACTTTGGAGACCCAGTACTTC. Amino acid sequence: CASSMVTLETQYF.

The chain employs TRBV25-1 and TRBJ2-5, with 8 bases identical to TRBD1. The CDR3 sequence is 15 residues long. V lost 4 bases, J lost 4 bases, and 8 bases stayed unmatched. Germline V gene sequence: CDR1 MGHDK, CDR2 SYGVNS. The CDR3 DNA is TGTGCCAGCAGTGTCGGTAAAGGGACAGGAGAGACCCAGTACTTC. Protein: CASSVGKGTGETQYF.

The rearrangement uses TRBV9 and TRBJ1-1; maybe TRBD1 (5 bases). Germline V gene sequence: CDR1 SGDLS, CDR2 YYNGEE. The CDR3 contains 12 residues. The V end was cut by 4 bases, the J end by 7 bases, with 11 bases between. The CDR3 nucleotides are TGTGCCAGCAGCCCAGGGTACGGTGAAGCTTTCTTT. It specifies CASSPGYGEAFF.

V is TRBV12-3 or TRBV12-4 and J is TRBJ2-1; possibly TRBD1 for D (6 bases). The CDR3 totals 18 residues. Trimming pared 1 base from V and 4 bases from J, leaving 20 bases between. Written as DNA, the CDR3 is TGTGCCAGCAGTTTAGTGGGGGATTACAGGGTCCCATACAATGAGCAGTTCTTC. The encoded protein is CASSLVGDYRVPYNEQFF.

This clonotype was counted a few times. The chain is built from TRBV7-3 and TRBJ2-1; 7 bases align to TRBD2. Germline CDR1 and CDR2: SGHTA and FQGTGA. V shed 3 bases, J shed 0 bases, and the junction held 8 bases outside the gene matches. The CDR3 is 17 amino acids. The CDR3 here is CASSLHSSGGSYNEQFF. CDR3 nucleotide sequence: TGTGCCAGCAGCTTGCACTCTAGCGGAGGCTCCTACAATGAGCAGTTCTTC.

The V gene is TRBV7-9, the J gene TRBJ2-5, with D uncertain. Germline CDR1 reads SEHNR; CDR2 reads FQNEAQ (reference sequence). This CDR3 is 13 amino acids long. V gave up 5 bases and J gave up 5 bases, with 12 bases separating them. CDR3 in DNA: TGTGCCAGCAGCCTAAATAGGATGGAGACCCAGTACTTC. Encoded protein: CASSLNRMETQYF.

This clonotype came up a few times. The gene calls are TRBV29-1 and TRBJ2-3, with 8 bases that match TRBD1. The germline V gene has CDR1 SQVTM and CDR2 ANQGSEA. The CDR3 loop spans 17 amino acids. The junction had 12 bases not matched to a gene; V was cut back by 3 bases and J by 1 base. CDR3 sequence: CSVESIQLTGGTDTQYF. The CDR3 DNA is TGCAGCGTTGAGTCCATACAACTGACAGGGGGCACAGATACGCAGTATTTT.

The chain employs TRBV4-1 and TRBJ1-3; D gene ambiguous. This CDR3 contains 18 residues. Trimming left V 4 bases short and J 4 bases short, with 23 bases between. Germline CDR1 is MGHRA and CDR2 is YSYEKL. The CDR3: CASSPGYLTVSSGNTIYF. In nucleotides, the CDR3 is TGCGCCAGCAGCCCAGGATATTTGACGGTCAGCTCCGGAAACACCATATATTTT.

This sequence joins TRBV10-3 and TRBJ2-2; 7 bases are shared with TRBD2. CDR3 length: 12 amino acids. Trimming cost V 11 bases and J 3 bases; bases outside gene matches: 3. Germline CDR1 ENHRY, CDR2 SYGVKD. CDR3 loop: CAGGGDTGELFF. For the CDR3, the DNA is TGTGCCGGCGGGGGTGACACCGGGGAGCTGTTTTTT.

This clonotype was found a few times. The V and J genes are TRBV12-3 or TRBV12-4 and TRBJ1-4; no reliable D call. CDR3 length equals 14 residues. The V gene lost 4 bases and the J gene lost 0 bases, with 6 bases spanning the gap. CDR3 nucleotides: TGTGCCAGCAGTTCCCCCGCAACTAATGAAAAACTGTTTTTT. Translating gives CASSSPATNEKLFF.

The rearrangement uses TRBV7-2 and TRBJ2-1; D gene unclear. V was shortened by 5 bases and J by 5 bases, with 13 bases between the two germline ends. The CDR3 consists of 14 residues. The V gene's germline CDR1 is SGHTA and CDR2 FQGNSA. CDR3 in DNA: TGTGCCAGCAGCCCTCGACTCCGGGACAATGAGCAGTTCTTC. As protein: CASSPRLRDNEQFF.

This clonotype appeared a few times. This chain uses TRBV28 with TRBJ2-4; D is perhaps TRBD2 (5 bases). Germline loops: CDR1 MDHEN, CDR2 SYDVKM. The CDR3 has 16 amino acids. V was cut by 4 bases and J by 7 bases, with 20 bases left in between. The CDR3 is CASSSPWERQENIQYF. CDR3 coding DNA: TGTGCCAGCAGTTCCCCTTGGGAGCGGCAGGAGAACATTCAGTACTTC.

The V call is TRBV6-1, the J call TRBJ1-1, with D possibly TRBD1 on 5 matching bases. This CDR3 region has 13 residues. Germline V gene lookup returns CDR1 MNHNS and CDR2 SASEGT. Trimming removed 7 bases at V and 3 bases at J, with 12 bases between. In DNA, the CDR3 is TGTGCCAGCAATCCGGGACCTTACACTGAAGCTTTCTTT. Translation gives CASNPGPYTEAFF.

The genes are TRBV3-1 and TRBJ1-1, with D perhaps TRBD1 (5 bases). Germline loops: CDR1 LGHDT, CDR2 YNNKEL (reference sequence). The CDR3 is 16 amino acids. V shed 2 bases and J shed 1 base, with 14 bases lying between them. This CDR3 reads CASSQYGQRGNTEAFF. The DNA of the CDR3 is TGTGCCAGCAGCCAATACGGTCAAAGGGGGAACACTGAAGCTTTCTTT.

This clonotype was counted between two and nine times. The gene calls are TRBV28 and TRBJ2-6, with D unresolved. V shed 2 bases and J shed 0 bases, with 8 bases lying between them. The germline CDR1 and CDR2 sequences are MDHEN and SYDVKM. The CDR3 spans 16 residues. The CDR3 loop is CASSLNVASGANVLTF. In DNA form, the CDR3 reads TGTGCCAGCAGTTTAAACGTGGCCTCTGGGGCCAACGTCCTGACTTTC. Variable domain in full (rest from reference TRBV28 and TRBJ2-6): DVKVTQSSRYLVKRTGEKVFLECVQDMDHENMFWYRQDPGLGLRLIYFSYDVKMKEKGDIPEGYSVSREKKERFSLILESASTNQTSMYLCASSLNVASGANVLTFGAGSRLTVL.

This clonotype has just a few counts. CDR3 nucleotides: TGCAGTGCTATCGCCACGCACCAAATAGTCTCCTACGAGCAGTACTTC. This gives the protein CSAIATHQIVSYEQYF. The rearrangement uses TRBV20-1 and TRBJ2-7, with D unclear. V dropped 4 bases and J dropped 0 bases, with 19 bases sitting between them. The CDR3 is 16 residues long. Per the germline V gene, CDR1 is DFQATT and CDR2 is SNEGSKA (reference sequence).

This clonotype occurred a few times. The chain joins TRBV12-3 or TRBV12-4 to TRBJ1-4; D is ambiguous. This CDR3 has 16 residues. V shed 3 bases and J shed 4 bases, with 15 bases lying between them. The CDR3 sequence: CASSFSANEYNEKLFF. The CDR3 DNA follows: TGTGCCAGCAGTTTTAGCGCCAACGAGTATAATGAAAAACTGTTTTTT.